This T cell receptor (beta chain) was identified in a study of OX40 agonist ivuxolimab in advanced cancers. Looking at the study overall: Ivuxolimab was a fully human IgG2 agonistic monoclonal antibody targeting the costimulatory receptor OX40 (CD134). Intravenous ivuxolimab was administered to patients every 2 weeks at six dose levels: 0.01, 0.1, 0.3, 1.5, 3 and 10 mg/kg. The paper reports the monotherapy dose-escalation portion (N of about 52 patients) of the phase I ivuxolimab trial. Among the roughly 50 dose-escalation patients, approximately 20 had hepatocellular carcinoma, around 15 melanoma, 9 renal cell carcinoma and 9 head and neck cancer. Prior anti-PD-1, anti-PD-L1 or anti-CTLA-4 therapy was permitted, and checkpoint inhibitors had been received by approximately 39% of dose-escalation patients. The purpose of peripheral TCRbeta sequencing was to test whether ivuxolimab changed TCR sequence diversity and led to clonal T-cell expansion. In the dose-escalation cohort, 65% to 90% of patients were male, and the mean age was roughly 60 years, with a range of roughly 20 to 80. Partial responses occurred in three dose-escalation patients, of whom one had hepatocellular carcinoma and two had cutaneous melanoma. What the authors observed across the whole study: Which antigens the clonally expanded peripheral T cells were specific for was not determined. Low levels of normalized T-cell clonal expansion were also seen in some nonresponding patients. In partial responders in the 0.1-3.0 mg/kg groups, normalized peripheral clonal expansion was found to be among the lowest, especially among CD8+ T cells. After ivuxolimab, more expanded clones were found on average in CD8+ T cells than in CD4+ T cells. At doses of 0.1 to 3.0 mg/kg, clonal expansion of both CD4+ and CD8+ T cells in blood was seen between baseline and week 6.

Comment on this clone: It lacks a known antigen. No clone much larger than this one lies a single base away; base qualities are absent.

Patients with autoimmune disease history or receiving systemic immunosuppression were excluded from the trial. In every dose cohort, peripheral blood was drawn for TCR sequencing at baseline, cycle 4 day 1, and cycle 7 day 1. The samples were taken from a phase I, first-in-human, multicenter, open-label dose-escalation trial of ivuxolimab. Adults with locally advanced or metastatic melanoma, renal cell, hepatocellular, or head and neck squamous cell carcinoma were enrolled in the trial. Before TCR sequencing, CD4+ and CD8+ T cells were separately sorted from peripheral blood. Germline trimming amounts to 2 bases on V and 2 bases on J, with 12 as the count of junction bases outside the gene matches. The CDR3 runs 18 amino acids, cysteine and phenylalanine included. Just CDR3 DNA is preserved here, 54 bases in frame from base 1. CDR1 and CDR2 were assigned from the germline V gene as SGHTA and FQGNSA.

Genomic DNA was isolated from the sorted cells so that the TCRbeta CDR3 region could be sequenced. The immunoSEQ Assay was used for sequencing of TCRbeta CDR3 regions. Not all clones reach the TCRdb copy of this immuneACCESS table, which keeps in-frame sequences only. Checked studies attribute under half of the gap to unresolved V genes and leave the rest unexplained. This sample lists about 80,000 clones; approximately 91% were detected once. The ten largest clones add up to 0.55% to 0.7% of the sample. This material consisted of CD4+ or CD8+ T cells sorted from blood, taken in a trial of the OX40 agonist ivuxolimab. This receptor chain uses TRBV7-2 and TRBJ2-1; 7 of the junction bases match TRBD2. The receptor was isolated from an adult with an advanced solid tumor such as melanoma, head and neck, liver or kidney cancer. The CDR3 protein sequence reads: CASSLPSLAGVPYNEQFF. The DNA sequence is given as TGTGCCAGCAGCTTACCCTCATTGGCGGGAGTTCCCTACAATGAGCAGTTCTTC. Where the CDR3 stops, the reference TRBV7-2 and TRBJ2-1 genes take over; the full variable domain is GAGVSQSPSNKVTEKGKDVELRCDPISGHTALYWYRQSLGQGLEFLIYFQGNSAPDKSGLPSDRFSAERTGGSVSTLTIQRTQQEDSAVYLCASSLPSLAGVPYNEQFFGPGTRLTVL.